The T cell receptor beta chain under discussion was sequenced for a study of blood T cell repertoires in COVID-19. About the research overall: The origin of the acute and convalescent COVID-19 samples was the United States, Italy and Spain.

Authors' data handling: For nucleated cells, counts were estimated from reference gene primer amplification. The method was immunoSEQ multiplex PCR; TCRdb's version includes in-frame clones alone and lacks a portion of them. V and J calls plus clone size are reproduced from that table; the DNA served to infer D and trimming. This sample yields some 150,000 clones, of which approximately 83% are seen a single time; 6.5% to 9.5% belongs to the top ten. V lost 4 bases to trimming and J lost 0 bases, with 10 bases between them. Germline lookup yields CDR1 SQVTM and CDR2 ANQGSEA. The CDR3 is 14 residues long.

The clonotype originates from a woman aged 55-75 years with COVID-19, enrolled during active disease. The sequencing sample was made of peripheral blood. The V gene is TRBV29-1, the J gene TRBJ1-3; D uncertain. This chain's CDR3 is CSVVMGNSGNTIYF. The CDR3 bases are TGCAGCGTTGTGATGGGCAACTCTGGAAACACCATATATTTT.